The subject of this entry is one T cell receptor (beta chain). The sample comes from a study of control samples from healthy donors and cancer patients. This CDR3 is 17 amino acids long. V was pared by 2 bases and J by 5 bases, with 10 bases of the junction left unmatched. Germline loops: CDR1 SEHNR, CDR2 FQNEAQ (reference sequence). TCRdb keeps only in-frame clones here, not all; method: immunoSEQ multiplex PCR. The sample lists 95,000 to 100,000 clones, roughly 91% occurring once. This receptor was obtained from a man aged 25-40 years in good health. The sample comprised blood. The chain carries TRBV7-9 and TRBJ2-7; 12 nucleotides match TRBD2. CDR3 protein: CASSLWSSGGAPDEQYV. The CDR3 DNA reads TGTGCCAGCAGCTTATGGTCTAGCGGGGGGGCACCCGACGAGCAGTACGTC.